The 18 T cell receptor beta chains below come from one sample, sequenced in a study of CD8 T cells in Susac syndrome. With random hexamers, reverse transcription was performed on about 0.5 to 1 ug of RNA. TCRdb used MiXCR to reprocess the immunoSEQ multiplex PCR reads, holding one entry per CDR3 protein. The sample records approximately 140,000 distinct CDR3 sequences, roughly 94% being singletons. The material sequenced was CD8+ T cells from PBMCs. The receptors originated from a human donor in good health.

The V and J genes are TRBV7-9 and TRBJ2-7; 8 positions match TRBD1. With 5 bases clipped from V and 4 bases from J, the junction kept 7 bases outside the gene matches. CDR1 is SEHNR and CDR2 is FQNEAQ in the germline V gene (reference sequence). The CDR3 consists of 14 residues. The CDR3 region has the DNA TGTGCCAGCAGCGCTCGGGGACAGGTTTACGAGCAGTACTTC. This translates into CASSARGQVYEQYF.

The V gene is TRBV29-1, the J gene TRBJ1-1, with 7 bases aligning to TRBD1. CDR3 length: 12 residues. V trimming: 8 bases; J trimming: 5 bases; junction bases outside the gene matches: 8. Germline V gives CDR1 SQVTM, CDR2 ANQGSEA. CDR3 nucleotides: TGCAGCCAGGTGGGACAGCAGACTGAAGCTTTCTTT. Protein sequence: CSQVGQQTEAFF.

V and J are TRBV11-2 and TRBJ2-7; TRBD2 matches 12 bases. Germline lookup yields CDR1 SGHAT and CDR2 FQNNGV. There are 15 residues in the CDR3. Trimming at V came to 6 bases and at J to 7 bases, leaving 10 bases not matched to a gene. Here the CDR3 DNA reads TGTGCCAGCAGTGTAGCGGGGCTAGCGGGAGGGGAGCAGTACTTC. Amino acid sequence: CASSVAGLAGGEQYF.

The rearrangement uses TRBV9 and TRBJ1-2; tentative D call: TRBD1 (5 bases). This CDR3 is 15 amino acids long. The V end lost 2 bases, the J end lost 3 bases, and 14 bases lay between the germline ends. Germline V gene sequence: CDR1 SGDLS, CDR2 YYNGEE. CDR3 residues: CASSVEDRLDYGYTF. CDR3 DNA sequence: TGTGCCAGCAGCGTGGAAGACAGACTTGACTATGGCTACACCTTC.

The chain recombines TRBV29-1 with TRBJ2-1; TRBD2 matches at 10 bases. The CDR3 loop spans 15 amino acids. Germline V gene data show CDR1 as SQVTM and CDR2 as ANQGSEA. V shed 2 bases and J 6 bases; nucleotides not matched to a gene: 7. The CDR3 region is CSVESSGRALNEQFF. The CDR3, as DNA: TGCAGCGTTGAATCCAGCGGGAGGGCCCTCAATGAGCAGTTCTTC.

Here the CDR3 DNA reads TGTGCCAGCTACAGGGGTTCTGGGGCCAACGTCCTGACTTTC. Its translation is CASYRGSGANVLTF. V usage is TRBV6-2 or TRBV6-3 and J usage is TRBJ2-6; 7 bases agree with TRBD1. V lost 8 bases to trimming and J lost 1 base; unmatched junction nucleotides: 2. The CDR3 runs 14 residues. Germline CDR1 MNHEY, CDR2 SVGEGT.

This clonotype was seen just once. J is TRBJ2-5 and V is TRBV7-2, with D possibly being TRBD1 (7 bases). Trimming left V 5 bases short and J 4 bases short, with 20 bases between. The CDR3 loop spans 16 amino acids. CDR1 is SGHTA, CDR2 FQGNSA, per germline. In nucleotides, the CDR3 is TGTGCCAGCAGCCCAAGAGGGGGCGGGAAAGGAGAGACCCAGTACTTC. This sequence encodes CASSPRGGGKGETQYF.

This clonotype is a singleton in its sample. V gene TRBV5-1 combines with J gene TRBJ1-2; 7 bases match TRBD1. CDR3 length equals 15 residues. Germline V CDR1 and CDR2: SGHRS, YFSETQ. V shed 4 bases, J shed 4 bases, and the junction held 10 bases outside the gene matches. The CDR3 is CASSQGQSSIYGYTF. In DNA form, the CDR3 reads TGCGCCAGCAGCCAGGGACAGAGCTCGATCTATGGCTACACCTTC. Full variable domain (remainder filled in from reference TRBV5-1 and TRBJ1-2): KAGVTQTPRYLIKTRGQQVTLSCSPISGHRSVSWYQQTPGQGLQFLFEYFSETQRNKGNFPGRFSGRQFSNSRSEMNVSTLELGDSALYLCASSQGQSSIYGYTFGSGTRLTVV.

The chain has TRBV27 and TRBJ1-1, with 7 bases identical to TRBD1. This CDR3 is 15 amino acids long. From germline, CDR1 is MNHEY and CDR2 SMNVEV (reference sequence). J lost 1 base, V lost 4 bases, and 6 bases had no gene match. CDR3 amino acids: CASSWGTGENTEAFF. The CDR3 coding sequence is TGTGCCAGCAGTTGGGGAACAGGGGAGAACACTGAAGCTTTCTTT.

The chain couples TRBV4-3 to TRBJ1-2, with D unresolved. The CDR3 consists of 14 residues. V lost 4 bases, J lost 4 bases, and 13 bases lay in between. In germline, CDR1 is LGHNA, CDR2 YSLEER. CDR3 nucleotide sequence: TGCGCCAGCAGCCCTGGGGTGGTGGGCTATGGCTACACCTTC. This codes for CASSPGVVGYGYTF.

This chain uses TRBV20-1 with TRBJ2-6; D may be TRBD1 (6 bases). Trimming cost V 2 bases and J 0 bases, with 11 bases left between them. CDR1 is DFQATT and CDR2 is SNEGSKA in the germline V gene (reference sequence). The CDR3 runs to 16 residues. DNA of the CDR3: TGCAGTGCTAGACAGGGGCCGGGCTCTGGGGCCAACGTCCTGACTTTC. Translating gives CSARQGPGSGANVLTF.

This chain links TRBV27 with TRBJ2-1; 8 bases are shared with TRBD1. After removal of 3 bases from V and 8 bases from J, the junction contained 9 bases not matched to a gene. Germline assignment: CDR1 MNHEY and CDR2 SMNVEV (reference sequence). CDR3 length equals 15 residues. The CDR3 loop is CASSFQIGQGDEQFF. DNA of the CDR3: TGTGCCAGCAGTTTCCAAATAGGACAGGGCGATGAGCAGTTCTTC.

This sequence joins TRBV7-9 and TRBJ2-7; maybe TRBD1 (6 bases). V was pared by 5 bases and J by 7 bases, with 21 bases between. The germline V gene has CDR1 SEHNR and CDR2 FQNEAQ (reference sequence). The CDR3 covers 15 residues. This chain's CDR3 is CASSIPRDTPREQYF. The CDR3, as DNA: TGTGCCAGCAGCATTCCCCGGGACACCCCAAGGGAGCAGTACTTC.

V gene TRBV27 combines with J gene TRBJ2-7, with D perhaps assigned TRBD1 or TRBD2 (5 bases each). The germline V gene encodes CDR1 MNHEY and CDR2 SMNVEV (reference sequence). The CDR3 totals 15 residues. Trimming shortened V by 6 bases and J by 0 bases, and 15 bases separated the two germline ends. The CDR3 nucleotides read TGTGCCAGCAGCCAGGGAGTCCTCAGCTCCTACGAGCAGTACTTC. It yields the protein CASSQGVLSSYEQYF.

This clonotype was detected only once. The V gene is TRBV27, the J gene TRBJ2-7, with D possibly being TRBD2 (6 bases). The V gene's germline CDR1 is MNHEY and CDR2 SMNVEV (reference sequence). V lost 2 bases and J 7 bases, leaving 12 bases between the germline ends. CDR3 length: 13 amino acids. DNA of the CDR3: TGTGCCAGCAGTTTAGTAGGGAGGCTAGAGCAGTACTTC. This gives the protein CASSLVGRLEQYF.

The rearrangement links TRBV7-9 to TRBJ2-7, with unresolved D. The V gene's germline CDR1 is SEHNR and CDR2 FQNEAQ (reference sequence). CDR3 length: 17 amino acids. V was trimmed by 6 bases and J by 0 bases, leaving 21 bases between them. CDR3 coding DNA: TGTGCCAGCAGTTTCCCCCTCGGGCACATGAGCTCCTACGAGCAGTACTTC. It codes for CASSFPLGHMSSYEQYF.

V usage is TRBV20-1 and J usage is TRBJ1-2, with 7 bases fitting TRBD1. V gave up 1 base and J gave up 6 bases; unmatched junction bases: 11. The CDR3 runs to 15 residues. From germline, CDR1 is DFQATT and CDR2 SNEGSKA (reference sequence). As DNA, the CDR3 is TGCAGTGCTAGAGCTCGCCGGGCAGGGGGTAATGGCTACACCTTC. This gives the protein CSARARRAGGNGYTF.

J is TRBJ2-1 and V is TRBV27, with D tentatively TRBD2 (5 bases). Trimming stripped 5 bases from V and 9 bases from J, with 11 bases between. This CDR3 spans 12 amino acids. Germline assignment: CDR1 MNHEY and CDR2 SMNVEV (reference sequence). The CDR3 nucleotides read TGTGCCAGCAGTCCAGGACTGGGTGAGCAGTTCTTC. This gives the protein CASSPGLGEQFF.